Listed below are T cell receptor beta chains from one sample, sequenced in a study of T cell changes during pregnancy in multiple sclerosis. Sequencing was performed with immunoSEQ multiplex PCR; in TCRdb, only in-frame clones are kept and a portion is missing. Of some 59,000 clones listed, roughly nine tenths are singletons. The sample consisted of peripheral blood, taken in the first trimester of pregnancy. Receptors originate from a female donor with multiple sclerosis, enrolled in a pregnancy study. CDR3s include the opening cysteine and the closing phenylalanine or tryptophan. A D gene is named only where the DNA matches it firmly. Size tells how often a clone was seen (once, few, many) or the class of an expanded clone, and some rows leave it out.

TRBJ2-5,-,TRBV5-6,-,CASSLRSTAQYF
TRBJ2-3,-,TRBV19,-,CASSIGLALDTQYF
TRBJ2-6,-,TRBV27,-,CASSGLVANVLTF
TRBJ2-7,-,TRBV6-1,once,CASRGGTGSYEQYF
TRBJ1-3,TRBD1,TRBV6-1,-,CASSDRDSSGNTIYF
TRBJ1-2,-,TRBV7-9,-,CASSREGGYTF
TRBJ1-5,-,TRBV2,-,CASSEAGERAGTSNQPQHF
TRBJ2-6,TRBD2,TRBV5-1,-,CASTRLAGEAGANVLTF
TRBJ1-1,-,TRBV30,-,CAWSLGDNMNTEAFF
TRBJ2-1,TRBD2,TRBV5-4,-,CASTRGGVGNEQFF
TRBJ2-4,-,TRBV6-4,-,CASSQDSQSPNIQYF
TRBJ2-2,-,TRBV6-5,-,CAIKLGGELFF
TRBJ1-2,-,TRBV2,-,CASSEHLMDSYLYGYTF
TRBJ2-3,TRBD2,TRBV11-2,-,CAAGGRHTQYF
TRBJ2-1,-,TRBV19,-,CASSIPQVGGNNNEQFF
TRBJ2-7,-,TRBV7-9,few,CASSLLGRSYEQYF
TRBJ1-5,-,TRBV7-9,-,CASSLSPVTGKKVRQPQHF
TRBJ2-5,TRBD2,TRBV5-1,-,CASSTGTSGGETQYF